The present T cell receptor (beta chain) was sequenced within a study of resident and recirculating memory T cells in vitiligo. Study-level information: Shave-biopsy epidermis from lesional and nonlesional skin was sequenced alongside PBMCs.

Sequencing used immunoSEQ multiplex PCR; TCRdb keeps in-frame clones, though not all of them. The sample has tens of thousands of clones; about 91% are singletons. The germline gives CDR1 MNHEY, CDR2 SMNVEV (reference sequence). V shed 8 bases, J shed 8 bases, and the junction held 11 bases outside the gene matches. The CDR3 runs to 14 residues. Stable patients also lacked confetti depigmentation, a sign of active vitiligo. The material sequenced was blood. The receptor was derived from a male donor with vitiligo. The chain recombines TRBV27 with TRBJ1-4; 7 bases are shared with TRBD1. CDR3 amino acids: CASSQTGLREKLFF. DNA of the CDR3: TGTGCCAGCTCCCAGACAGGGCTTCGAGAAAAACTGTTTTTT.